The present entry profiles one T cell receptor beta chain with its context. This record belongs to a study of blood T cell repertoires in COVID-19. Profiled with immunoSEQ multiplex PCR; TCRdb holds only in-frame clones, not every one. Seen here are fewer than 350,000 clones, approximately 89% observed once, and the top ten hold 3% to 4.5%. The sequenced sample consisted of peripheral blood. This TCR was recovered from a woman aged 60-70 years with COVID-19, enrolled during active disease.

The CDR3 loop reads CATSRKGQGAFSPLHF. DNA for the CDR3: TGTGCCACCAGCAGAAAGGGACAGGGGGCATTCTCACCCCTCCACTTT. The chain uses TRBV15 and TRBJ1-6; 12 bases are shared with TRBD1. Germline CDR1 and CDR2: LNHNV and YYDKDF (reference sequence). CDR3 size: 16 residues. Trimming cost V 2 bases and J 10 bases; bases outside gene matches: 6.